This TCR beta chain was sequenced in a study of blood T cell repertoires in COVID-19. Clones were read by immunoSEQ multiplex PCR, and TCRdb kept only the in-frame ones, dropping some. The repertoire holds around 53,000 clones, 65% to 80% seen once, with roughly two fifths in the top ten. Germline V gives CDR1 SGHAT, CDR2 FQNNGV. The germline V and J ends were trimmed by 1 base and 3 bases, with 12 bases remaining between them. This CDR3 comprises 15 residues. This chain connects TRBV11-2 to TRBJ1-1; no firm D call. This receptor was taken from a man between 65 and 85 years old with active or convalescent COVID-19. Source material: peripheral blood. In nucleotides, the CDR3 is TGTGCCAGCAGCTTAGCACGCCAGGAGGACACTGAAGCTTTCTTT. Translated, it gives CASSLARQEDTEAFF.